The 18 T cell receptor beta chains given below trace back to one sample, sequenced in a study of T cells in tumors after PD-1 blockade. Generated by immunoSEQ multiplex PCR, the TCRdb table keeps only in-frame clones and is missing some. The table shows 10,000 to 15,000 clones, with about 60% occurring only once. The material sequenced was tumor tissue, taken before anti-PD-1 treatment. The receptor source for this set is a human donor with cutaneous squamous cell carcinoma.

This clone was picked up one time. The gene calls are TRBV15 and TRBJ1-1, with a tentative D call TRBD1 (6 bases). Deletions cut 6 bases from V and 1 base from J, with 9 bases between. This CDR3 is 13 amino acids long. Germline CDR1 and CDR2: LNHNV and YYDKDF (reference sequence). Here the CDR3 DNA reads TGTGCCACCAGGCAGGGGAAGAACACTGAAGCTTTCTTT. It encodes CATRQGKNTEAFF.

The V call is TRBV3-1 (or the pseudogene TRBV3-2), the J call TRBJ2-5; 11 nucleotides line up with TRBD2. The CDR3 is 21 amino acids. V dropped 0 bases and J dropped 5; count of bases not matched to a gene: 20. The germline gives CDR1 LGHDT, CDR2 YNNKEL (reference sequence). CDR3 protein: CASSQEPLLAGDYIRLETQYF. CDR3 DNA: TGTGCCAGCAGCCAAGAGCCCCTACTAGCGGGAGACTATATCCGTTTGGAGACCCAGTACTTC.

The V and J genes are TRBV27 and TRBJ1-1; 7 bases are a match to TRBD1. J was trimmed by 0 bases and V by 4 bases; bases with no gene match: 14. The CDR3 consists of 18 residues. Germline V CDR1 and CDR2: MNHEY, SMNVEV (reference sequence). The CDR3 loop reads CASSSLTGPSNMNTEAFF. The CDR3 coding sequence is TGTGCCAGCAGTTCATTGACAGGGCCTTCTAACATGAACACTGAAGCTTTCTTT.

The CDR3 DNA is TGCGCCAGCAGCTTAACTAGCGGGAGGCGGACCGGGGAGCTGTTTTTT. The encoded protein is CASSLTSGRRTGELFF. The chain joins TRBV5-1 to TRBJ2-2, with 12 positions matching TRBD2. The ends lost 2 bases at V and 5 bases at J; junction bases unmatched: 4. The CDR3 extends over 16 amino acids. Germline V gene lookup returns CDR1 SGHRS and CDR2 YFSETQ.

V gene TRBV7-9 combines with J gene TRBJ1-4; D is perhaps TRBD1 (5 bases). Trimming stripped 5 bases from V and 4 bases from J, with 17 bases between. CDR3 size: 16 residues. CDR1 and CDR2 (germline): SEHNR, FQNEAQ (reference sequence). This CDR3 is CASSTGRAAINEKLFF. In DNA, the CDR3 is TGTGCCAGCAGCACAGGTCGGGCAGCAATTAATGAAAAACTGTTTTTT. Full variable domain (remainder filled in from reference TRBV7-9 and TRBJ1-4): DTGVSQNPRHKITKRGQNVTFRCDPISEHNRLYWYRQTLGQGPEFLTYFQNEAQLEKSRLLSDRFSAERPKGSFSTLEIQRTEQGDSAMYLCASSTGRAAINEKLFFGSGTQLSVL.

The chain has TRBV29-1 and TRBJ1-4; perhaps TRBD1 as D (5 bases). CDR1 and CDR2 from the germline V gene are SQVTM and ANQGSEA. This CDR3 is 14 amino acids long. Deletions cut 1 base from V and 4 bases from J, with 10 bases between. The CDR3 reads CSVEVGDGNEKLFF. DNA for the CDR3: TGCAGCGTTGAAGTGGGGGACGGTAATGAAAAACTGTTTTTT.

This chain links TRBV27 with TRBJ1-2; 7 nucleotides align to TRBD1. The J segment lost 8 bases and the V segment lost 6 bases, leaving 6 bases of the junction unmatched. This CDR3 region has 12 residues. Germline assignment: CDR1 MNHEY and CDR2 SMNVEV (reference sequence). The CDR3 is CASRGDRPGYTF. For the CDR3, the DNA is TGTGCCAGCAGGGGGGACAGACCGGGCTACACCTTC.

The chain couples TRBV7-3 to TRBJ2-3; no clear D. V shed 4 bases and J shed 2 bases, with 7 bases lying between them. This CDR3 has 13 amino acids. Germline loops: CDR1 SGHTA, CDR2 FQGTGA. CDR3: CASSSPYTDTQYF. CDR3 in DNA: TGTGCCAGCAGCTCACCATACACAGATACGCAGTATTTT.

This clone appeared once. The CDR3 end shows no conserved phenylalanine or tryptophan, and so a read error is likely. No DNA is shown, since the ends of the CDR3 on it are uncertain; the CDR3 is the one TCRdb lists. This sample also contains other DNA sequences that code for the same CDR3. The rearrangement uses TRBV7-9 and TRBJ2-7; the table's D call TRBD1 went unverified against the DNA. Germline V gene sequence: CDR1 SEHNR, CDR2 FQNEAQ (reference sequence). The CDR3 is 13 amino acids in total, end residues counted. The chain's CDR3 is CASSSWSAGPRVL.

In this sample, this clone turned up a few times. The J gene is TRBJ1-2, the V gene TRBV19; tentative D call: TRBD1 (5 bases). V lost 9 bases, J lost 2 bases, and 13 bases lay in between. The CDR3 sequence is 13 residues long. CDR1 is LNHDA and CDR2 is SQIVND in the germline V gene (reference sequence). CDR3 amino acids: CASRAGPNYGYTF. The CDR3 bases are TGTGCCAGCAGGGCAGGGCCAAACTATGGCTACACCTTC. The complete variable domain, with remaining parts taken from reference TRBV19 and TRBJ1-2, reads DGGITQSPKYLFRKEGQNVTLSCEQNLNHDAMYWYRQDPGQGLRLIYYSQIVNDFQKGDIAEGYSVSREKKESFPLTVTSAQKNPTAFYLCASRAGPNYGYTFGSGTRLTVV.

With respect to this clone: Distinct nucleotide sequences in the sample also encode this CDR3. This chain uses TRBV7-2 with TRBJ1-3; D possibly corresponds to TRBD1 (6 bases). Trimming pared 5 bases from V and 0 bases from J, leaving 14 bases between. Germline CDR1 reads SGHTA; CDR2 reads FQGNSA. The CDR3 is 16 residues long. The CDR3 protein is CASSRKTGDSGNTIYF. In nucleotides, the CDR3 is TGTGCCAGCAGCAGAAAGACAGGAGACTCTGGAAACACCATATATTTT.

The chain uses TRBV9 and TRBJ2-7; 8 nucleotides align to TRBD1. This CDR3 region has 13 residues. CDR1 and CDR2 (germline): SGDLS, YYNGEE. Germline trimming cut 3 bases from V and 4 bases from J; bases unmatched to any gene: 3. DNA of the CDR3: TGTGCCAGCAGCGCCCAGGGGGCGTACGAGCAGTACTTC. It translates to CASSAQGAYEQYF. Using reference TRBV9 and TRBJ2-7 for the parts outside the CDR3, the full variable domain is DSGVTQTPKHLITATGQRVTLRCSPRSGDLSVYWYQQSLDQGLQFLIQYYNGEERAKGNILERFSAQQFPDLHSELNLSSLELGDSALYFCASSAQGAYEQYFGPGTRLTVT.

By sample share, this clone is medium-sized (0.01 to 0.1%). CDR3 amino acids: CASSLSDRNEQFF. CDR3 coding DNA: TGCGCCAGCAGCTTGTCAGACCGCAATGAGCAGTTCTTC. The genes are TRBV5-1 and TRBJ2-1; no clear D. This CDR3 has 13 amino acids. The V end was cut by 1 base, the J end by 6 bases, with 8 bases between. Germline CDR1 and CDR2: SGHRS and YFSETQ. Combining the CDR3 with reference TRBV5-1 and TRBJ2-1 gives the whole variable domain KAGVTQTPRYLIKTRGQQVTLSCSPISGHRSVSWYQQTPGQGLQFLFEYFSETQRNKGNFPGRFSGRQFSNSRSEMNVSTLELGDSALYLCASSLSDRNEQFFGPGTRLTVL.

The chain recombines TRBV2 with TRBJ1-5, with a weak D call TRBD1 (6 bases). Trimming removed 4 bases from V and 3 bases from J, with 10 bases in between. The CDR3 extends over 14 amino acids. Germline V gene lookup returns CDR1 SNHLY and CDR2 FYNNEI. The CDR3 here is CASSVRTDNQPQHF. CDR3 bases: TGTGCCAGCAGTGTAAGGACAGACAATCAGCCCCAGCATTTT.

This chain uses TRBV7-9 with TRBJ1-1; D gene unclear. CDR1 SEHNR and CDR2 FQNEAQ come from the germline V gene (reference sequence). There are 14 residues in the CDR3. The V and J ends lost 3 bases and 5 bases respectively, with 13 bases between them. The CDR3 bases are TGTGCCAGCAGCTTCGGGAAAACAAGGACTGAAGCTTTCTTT. This codes for CASSFGKTRTEAFF. Full variable domain (missing parts from reference TRBV7-9 and TRBJ1-1): DTGVSQNPRHKITKRGQNVTFRCDPISEHNRLYWYRQTLGQGPEFLTYFQNEAQLEKSRLLSDRFSAERPKGSFSTLEIQRTEQGDSAMYLCASSFGKTRTEAFFGQGTRLTVV.

The chain has TRBV19 and TRBJ2-5; a possible D gene is TRBD2 (5 bases). Deletions cut 10 bases from V and 7 bases from J, with 22 bases between. The CDR3 loop spans 14 amino acids. Per the germline V gene, CDR1 is LNHDA and CDR2 is SQIVND (reference sequence). CDR3 nucleotides: TGTGCCACCATGGCTTCGGGGATATTAGGGACCCAGTACTTC. As protein: CATMASGILGTQYF.

This rearrangement joins TRBV28 to TRBJ1-3; no firm D call. V lost 6 bases to trimming and J lost 4 bases, with 13 bases between them. This CDR3 has 14 residues. Germline CDR1 reads MDHEN; CDR2 reads SYDVKM. DNA for the CDR3: TGTGCCAGCAGGGGTGACTCGGACGGAAACACCATATATTTT. Protein sequence: CASRGDSDGNTIYF.

This chain connects TRBV5-1 to TRBJ2-2, with D possibly TRBD1 on 6 matching bases. The germline V and J ends were trimmed by 3 bases and 4 bases, with 13 bases remaining between them. Looked up from germline, CDR1 is SGHRS and CDR2 is YFSETQ. The CDR3 loop spans 15 amino acids. The CDR3 sequence is CASSSGQPITGELFF. DNA of the CDR3: TGCGCCAGCAGCTCGGGACAACCGATCACCGGGGAGCTGTTTTTT. The entire variable domain, with the rest obtained from reference TRBV5-1 and TRBJ2-2, is as follows: KAGVTQTPRYLIKTRGQQVTLSCSPISGHRSVSWYQQTPGQGLQFLFEYFSETQRNKGNFPGRFSGRQFSNSRSEMNVSTLELGDSALYLCASSSGQPITGELFFGEGSRLTVL.